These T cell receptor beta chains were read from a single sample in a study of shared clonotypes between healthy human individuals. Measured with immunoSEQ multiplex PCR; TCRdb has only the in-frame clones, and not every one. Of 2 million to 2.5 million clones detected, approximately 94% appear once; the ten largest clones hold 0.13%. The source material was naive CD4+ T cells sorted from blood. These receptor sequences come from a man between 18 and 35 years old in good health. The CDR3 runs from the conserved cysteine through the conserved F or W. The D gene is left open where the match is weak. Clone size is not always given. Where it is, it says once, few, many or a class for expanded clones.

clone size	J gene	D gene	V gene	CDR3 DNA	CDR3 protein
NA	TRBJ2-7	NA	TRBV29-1	TGCAGCGCCCAATCGGGATCCTACGAGCAGTACTTC	CSAQSGSYEQYF
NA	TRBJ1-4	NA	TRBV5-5	TGTGCCAGCAGCTTGGGTCCTAGGGGGGAAAAACTGTTTTTT	CASSLGPRGEKLFF
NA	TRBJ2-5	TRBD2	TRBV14	TGTGCCAGCAGCCCCTCGGGGGGGGAGACCCAGTACTTC	CASSPSGGETQYF
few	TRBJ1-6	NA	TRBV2	TGTGCCAGCAGTGAAGGAGGGATCCGATCACCCCTCCACTTT	CASSEGGIRSPLHF
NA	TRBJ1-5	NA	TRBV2	TGTGCCAGCAGTGGGGCTAGGACGAGGAGCAATCAGCCCCAGCATTTT	CASSGARTRSNQPQHF
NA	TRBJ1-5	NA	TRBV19	TGTGCCAGTAGCCCCGAAGTACAGGGAAGCAATCAGCCCCAGCATTTT	CASSPEVQGSNQPQHF
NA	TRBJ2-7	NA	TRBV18	TGTGCCAGCTCCGCTGAAAGGCACGAGCAGTACTTC	CASSAERHEQYF
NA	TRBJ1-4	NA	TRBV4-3	TGCGCCAGCAGCCAAGTCGGAAGGGAAAAACTGTTTTTT	CASSQVGREKLFF
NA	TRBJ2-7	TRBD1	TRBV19	TGTGCCAGTAGTATCGGGACAGGGGAAATCAACTCCTACGAGCAGTACTTC	CASSIGTGEINSYEQYF
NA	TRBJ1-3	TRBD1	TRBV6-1	TGTGCCAGCCGGACAGGGGGCAGAAACACCATATATTTT	CASRTGGRNTIYF
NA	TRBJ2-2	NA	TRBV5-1	TGCGCCAGCAGCTTGCCAGCTGGAGGCACCGGGGAGCTGTTTTTT	CASSLPAGGTGELFF
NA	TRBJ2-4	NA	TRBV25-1	TGTGCCAGCAGTGATTTGTCTCTCGGAGCCAAAAACATTCAGTACTTC	CASSDLSLGAKNIQYF
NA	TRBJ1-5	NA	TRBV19	TGTGCCAGTAGTAGGGAGGGGAGACAGCCCCAGCATTTT	CASSREGRQPQHF
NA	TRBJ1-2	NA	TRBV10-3	TGTGCCATCAGTGAGTCAATCACCCCGGGCTATGGCTACACCTTC	CAISESITPGYGYTF
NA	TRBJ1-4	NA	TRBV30	TGTGCCTGGAGTAGGGGGGCCGGCGAAGAAAAACTGTTTTTT	CAWSRGAGEEKLFF
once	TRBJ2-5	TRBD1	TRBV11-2	TGTGCCAGCAGCCCCCAAGGGTTTGGACAGGGGGAGACCCAGTACTTC	CASSPQGFGQGETQYF
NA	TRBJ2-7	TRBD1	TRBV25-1	TGTGCCAGCGCCGGACAGGGGACGGCCTACGAGCAGTACTTC	CASAGQGTAYEQYF
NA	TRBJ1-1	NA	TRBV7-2	TGTGCCAGCAGTCAGCAGTCAGGACACAGCCTCATGAACACTGAAGCTTTCTTT	CASSQQSGHSLMNTEAFF
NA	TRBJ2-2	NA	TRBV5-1	TGCGCCAGCAGCCACTGGGGCGGGGCAAACACCGGGGAGCTGTTTTTT	CASSHWGGANTGELFF
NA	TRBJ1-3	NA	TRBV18	TGTGCCAGCTCACCCGGGAGGATTGGAAACACCATATATTTT	CASSPGRIGNTIYF
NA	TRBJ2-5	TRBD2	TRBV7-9	TGTGCCAGCAGCTCCGGACTAGCGGGCCCGGAGACCCAGTACTTC	CASSSGLAGPETQYF
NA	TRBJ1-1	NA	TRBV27	TGTGCCAGCAGTCTGACACTGAACACTGAAGCTTTCTTT	CASSLTLNTEAFF
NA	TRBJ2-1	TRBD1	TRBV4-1	TGCGCCAGCAGCCGACAACAGGGGCTCTCCTACAATGAGCAGTTCTTC	CASSRQQGLSYNEQFF
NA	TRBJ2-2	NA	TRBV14	TGTGCCAGCGAAGAGAACACCGGGGAGCTGTTTTTT	CASEENTGELFF
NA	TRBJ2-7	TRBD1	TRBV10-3	TGTGCCATCAGGGGACAGGGAGACGAGCAGTACTTC	CAIRGQGDEQYF
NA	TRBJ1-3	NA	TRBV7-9	TGTGCCAGCAGCTTGGGGGAGTTCAACACCATATATTTT	CASSLGEFNTIYF
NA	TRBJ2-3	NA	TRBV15	TGTGCCACCAGCAGAGGCGCGACAGATACGCAGTATTTT	CATSRGATDTQYF
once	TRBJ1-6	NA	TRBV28	TGTGCCAGCAGCCACGAATCTACCTATAATTCACCCCTCCACTTT	CASSHESTYNSPLHF
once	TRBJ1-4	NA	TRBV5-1	TGCGCCAGCAGCGCCCGGGCAAACGGGGAAAAACTGTTTTTT	CASSARANGEKLFF
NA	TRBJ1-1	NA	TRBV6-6	TGTGCCAGCAGTTTCGACAGGAGGACTGAAGCTTTCTTT	CASSFDRRTEAFF
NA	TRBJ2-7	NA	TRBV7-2	TGTGCCAGCAGCTTATATAGTTCCTACGAGCAGTACTTC	CASSLYSSYEQYF
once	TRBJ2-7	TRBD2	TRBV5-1	TGCGCCAGCAGCGATCTAGCGGGTGGACTAGGTGAGCAGTACTTC	CASSDLAGGLGEQYF
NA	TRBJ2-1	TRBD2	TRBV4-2	TGTGCCAGCAGCCGGGGGACTAGCGTTACCGATGAGCAGTTCTTC	CASSRGTSVTDEQFF
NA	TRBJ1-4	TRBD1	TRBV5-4	TGTGCCAGCAGCTTACCCGGGACAGGTGAAAAACTGTTTTTT	CASSLPGTGEKLFF
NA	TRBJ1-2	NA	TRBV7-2	TGTGCCAGCAGCTTAACTAGGGACTCAGGGAGAACTGGCTACACCTTC	CASSLTRDSGRTGYTF
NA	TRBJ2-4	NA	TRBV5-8	TGTGCCAGCAGCTTGGTCCTAAGTGGAGGGATTGGGCCCAGACATAACATTCAGTACTTC	CASSLVLSGGIGPRHNIQYF
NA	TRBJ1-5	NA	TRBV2	TGTGCCAGCAGTGGCGACGGATCCTCCTATAGCAATCAGCCCCAGCATTTT	CASSGDGSSYSNQPQHF
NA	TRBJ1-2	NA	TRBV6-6	TGTGCCAGCAGTTACCCGGACAGTAACTATGGCTACACCTTC	CASSYPDSNYGYTF
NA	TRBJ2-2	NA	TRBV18	TGTGCCAGCTCAAGGACAGAGGACACCGGGGAGCTGTTTTTT	CASSRTEDTGELFF
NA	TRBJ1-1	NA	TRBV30	TGTGCCTGGAGTGTACCGGGACACAACACTGAAGCTTTCTTT	CAWSVPGHNTEAFF
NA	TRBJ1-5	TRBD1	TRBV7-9	TGTGCCAGCAGCCCCGACAGGGAGGATCAGCCCCAGCATTTT	CASSPDREDQPQHF
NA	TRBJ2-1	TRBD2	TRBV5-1	TGCGCCAGCAGCTTGGCCCTTCTAGCGGGGGCTTACAATGAGCAGTTCTTC	CASSLALLAGAYNEQFF
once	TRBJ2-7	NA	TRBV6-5	TGTGCCAGCAGTTACCAGGGACAAGGCGGCTACGAGCAGTACTTC	CASSYQGQGGYEQYF
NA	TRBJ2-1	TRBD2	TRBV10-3	TGTGCCACCGGACTAGCGGGAGGCGGGTCCTACAATGAGCAGTTCTTC	CATGLAGGGSYNEQFF
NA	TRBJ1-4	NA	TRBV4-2	TGTGCCAGCAGCCAAAGTGTGGCGGGAGAAAAACTGTTTTTT	CASSQSVAGEKLFF
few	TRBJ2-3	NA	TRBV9	TGTGCCAGCAGCGTAGAGACAGATACGCAGTATTTT	CASSVETDTQYF
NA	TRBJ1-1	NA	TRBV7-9	TGTGCCAGCAGCTTAGGAGGAGGGGGTAACACTGAAGCTTTCTTT	CASSLGGGGNTEAFF
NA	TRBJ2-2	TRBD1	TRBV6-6	TGTGCCAGCAGTCCCGGGACAGCGAACACCGGGGAGCTGTTTTTT	CASSPGTANTGELFF